Following are 3 T cell receptor beta chains from one sample sequenced in a study of blood T cell repertoires in COVID-19. Sequenced by immunoSEQ multiplex PCR; TCRdb stores in-frame clones only, minus some. Among fewer than 200,000 clones listed, 70% to 85% were seen once. Material: PBMCs or T cells enriched from blood (not recorded which). The source is a man between 50 and 59 years old who had recovered from COVID-19.

The chain joins TRBV27 to TRBJ1-2, with D possibly matching TRBD1 (5 bases). The V gene lost 4 bases and the J gene lost 4 bases, with 16 bases spanning the gap. CDR1 and CDR2 (germline): MNHEY, SMNVEV (reference sequence). This CDR3 is 15 amino acids long. The CDR3: CASSYQGGVIYGYTF. The CDR3 nucleotides are TGTGCCAGCAGTTATCAGGGAGGGGTGATCTATGGCTACACCTTC.

The gene calls are TRBV23-1 and TRBJ2-6, with no clear D. TRBV23-1 counts as an open reading frame of uncertain function. The V and J ends lost 0 bases and 0 bases respectively, with 15 bases between them. The length of the CDR3 is 19 residues. In DNA, the CDR3 is TGCGCCAGCAGTCAATCGGTTAAACCCTACTTCTCTGGGGCCAACGTCCTGACTTTC. This gives the protein CASSQSVKPYFSGANVLTF.

This chain links TRBV3-1 (or the pseudogene TRBV3-2) with TRBJ1-5, with D unresolved. The germline V and J ends were trimmed by 1 base and 7 bases, with 8 bases remaining between them. The germline CDR1 and CDR2 sequences are LGHDT and YNNKEL (reference sequence). The CDR3 runs to 13 residues. The CDR3 nucleotides read TGTGCCAGCAGCCAAGGGTCGCGACAGCCCCAGCATTTT. This encodes CASSQGSRQPQHF.